This TCR beta chain emerged from a study of blood T cell dynamics during melanoma immunotherapy. V was clipped by 2 bases and J by 7 bases, with 15 bases between them. The CDR3 has 15 amino acids. Germline-derived CDR1 and CDR2 are SGHDT and YYEEEE. Time point defined: pre-treatment baseline. Patients with prior systemic cancer treatment, concomitant immunosuppressants, or other active malignancies were excluded. The repertoire was sequenced with immunoSEQ multiplex PCR; TCRdb's copy has only in-frame clones and lacks some. The sample holds 14,000 or so clones, approximately 84% seen once. This clonotype was sampled from a human donor with melanoma. The chain has TRBV5-6 and TRBJ2-2; D uncertain. The sequences come from blood, collected from a patient treated with checkpoint blockade. CDR3 nucleotide sequence: TGTGCCAGCAGCTTTTTAGGGTTGTCCGGCGGGGAGCTGTTTTTT. Protein: CASSFLGLSGGELFF.